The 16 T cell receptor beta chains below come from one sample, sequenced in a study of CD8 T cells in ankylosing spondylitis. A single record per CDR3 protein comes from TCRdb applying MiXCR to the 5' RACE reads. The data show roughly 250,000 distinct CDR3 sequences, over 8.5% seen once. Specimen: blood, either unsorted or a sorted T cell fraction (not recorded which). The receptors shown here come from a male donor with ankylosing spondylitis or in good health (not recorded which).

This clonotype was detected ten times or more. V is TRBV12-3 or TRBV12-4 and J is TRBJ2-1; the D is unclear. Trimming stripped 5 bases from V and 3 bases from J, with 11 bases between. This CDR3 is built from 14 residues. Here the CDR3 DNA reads TGTGCCAGCAGTCCCCCCGGCCTCTACAATGAGCAGTTCTTC. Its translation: CASSPPGLYNEQFF.

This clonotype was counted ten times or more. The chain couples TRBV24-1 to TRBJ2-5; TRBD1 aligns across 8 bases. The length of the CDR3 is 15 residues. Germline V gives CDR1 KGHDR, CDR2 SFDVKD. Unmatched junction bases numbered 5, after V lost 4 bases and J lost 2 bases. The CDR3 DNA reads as TGTGCCACCAGTGACAGACGGGACAGGCAAGAGACCCAGTACTTC. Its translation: CATSDRRDRQETQYF.

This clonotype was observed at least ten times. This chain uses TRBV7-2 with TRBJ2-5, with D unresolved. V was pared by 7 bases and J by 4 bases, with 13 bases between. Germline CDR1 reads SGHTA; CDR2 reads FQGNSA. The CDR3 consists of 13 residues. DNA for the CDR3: TGTGCCAGCACCCCAGTTTTGCGAGAGACCCAGTACTTC. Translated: CASTPVLRETQYF.

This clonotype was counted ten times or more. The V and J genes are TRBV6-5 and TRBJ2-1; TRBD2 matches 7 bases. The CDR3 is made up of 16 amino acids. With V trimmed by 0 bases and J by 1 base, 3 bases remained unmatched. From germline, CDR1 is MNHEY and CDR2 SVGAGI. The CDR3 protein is CASSYSGRESYNEQFF. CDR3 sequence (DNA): TGTGCCAGCAGTTACTCGGGGCGGGAGTCCTACAATGAGCAGTTCTTC.

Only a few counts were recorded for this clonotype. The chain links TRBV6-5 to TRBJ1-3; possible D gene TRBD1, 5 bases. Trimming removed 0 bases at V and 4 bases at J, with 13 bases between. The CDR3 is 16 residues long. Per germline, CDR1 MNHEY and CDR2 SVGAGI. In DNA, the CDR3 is TGTGCCAGCAGTTACTCCCGGGGGGGGTCAGGAAACACCATATATTTT. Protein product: CASSYSRGGSGNTIYF.

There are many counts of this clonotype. The CDR3 nucleotides read TGCAGTGCTAGAGCAGGGGAAGGGGATAATTCACCCCTCCACTTT. Its translation: CSARAGEGDNSPLHF. The chain is built from TRBV20-1 and TRBJ1-6, with a weak D call TRBD1 (6 bases). This CDR3 contains 15 residues. CDR1 DFQATT and CDR2 SNEGSKA come from the germline V gene (reference sequence). The V end lost 1 base, the J end lost 5 bases, and 12 bases lay between the germline ends.

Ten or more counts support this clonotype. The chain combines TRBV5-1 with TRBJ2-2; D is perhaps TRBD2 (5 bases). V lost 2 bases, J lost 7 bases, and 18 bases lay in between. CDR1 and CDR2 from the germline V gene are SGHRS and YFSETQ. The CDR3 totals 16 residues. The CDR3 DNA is TGCGCCAGCAGCTTACGCGGGCGGAAAAGTGACGGGGAGCTGTTTTTT. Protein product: CASSLRGRKSDGELFF.

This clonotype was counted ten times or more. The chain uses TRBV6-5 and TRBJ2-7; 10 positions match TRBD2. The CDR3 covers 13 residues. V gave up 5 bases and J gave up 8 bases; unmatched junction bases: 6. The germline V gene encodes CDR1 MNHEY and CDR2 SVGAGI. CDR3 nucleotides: TGTGCCAGCAGTACTAGCGGGATCATGAAGCAGTACTTC. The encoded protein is CASSTSGIMKQYF.

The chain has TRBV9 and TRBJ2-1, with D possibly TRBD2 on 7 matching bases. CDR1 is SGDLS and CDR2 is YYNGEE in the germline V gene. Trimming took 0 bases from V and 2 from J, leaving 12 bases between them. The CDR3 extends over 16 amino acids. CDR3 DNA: TGTGCCAGCAGCGTAGAGGGGGGGCCTCCCTACAATGAGCAGTTCTTC. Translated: CASSVEGGPPYNEQFF. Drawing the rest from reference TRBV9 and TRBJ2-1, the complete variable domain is DSGVTQTPKHLITATGQRVTLRCSPRSGDLSVYWYQQSLDQGLQFLIQYYNGEERAKGNILERFSAQQFPDLHSELNLSSLELGDSALYFCASSVEGGPPYNEQFFGPGTRLTVL.

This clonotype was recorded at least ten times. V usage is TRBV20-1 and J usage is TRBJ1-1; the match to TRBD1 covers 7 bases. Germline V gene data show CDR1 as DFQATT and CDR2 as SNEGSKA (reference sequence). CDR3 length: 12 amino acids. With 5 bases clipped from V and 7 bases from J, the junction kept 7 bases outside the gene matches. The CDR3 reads CSASQGLGEAFF. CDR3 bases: TGCAGTGCTTCACAGGGGTTGGGTGAAGCTTTCTTT.

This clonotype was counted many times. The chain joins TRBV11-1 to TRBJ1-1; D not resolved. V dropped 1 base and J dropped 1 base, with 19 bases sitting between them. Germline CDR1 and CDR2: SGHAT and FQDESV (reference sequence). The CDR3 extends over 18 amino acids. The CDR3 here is CASSLGETLSSTNTEAFF. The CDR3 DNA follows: TGTGCCAGCAGCTTAGGGGAGACGCTTTCCTCCACGAACACTGAAGCTTTCTTT.

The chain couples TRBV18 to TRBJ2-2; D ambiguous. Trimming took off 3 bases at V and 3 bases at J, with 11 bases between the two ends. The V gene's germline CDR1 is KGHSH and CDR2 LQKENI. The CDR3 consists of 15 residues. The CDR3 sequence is CASSPETRDTGELFF. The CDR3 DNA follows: TGTGCCAGCTCACCCGAGACACGTGACACCGGGGAGCTGTTTTTT.

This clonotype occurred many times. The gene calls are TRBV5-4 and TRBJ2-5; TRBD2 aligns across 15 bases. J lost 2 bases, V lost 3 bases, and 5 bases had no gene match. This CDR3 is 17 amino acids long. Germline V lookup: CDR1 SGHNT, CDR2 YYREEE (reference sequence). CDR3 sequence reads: CASSSRTSGRGQETQYF. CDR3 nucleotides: TGTGCCAGCAGCTCACGGACTAGCGGGAGGGGTCAAGAGACCCAGTACTTC.

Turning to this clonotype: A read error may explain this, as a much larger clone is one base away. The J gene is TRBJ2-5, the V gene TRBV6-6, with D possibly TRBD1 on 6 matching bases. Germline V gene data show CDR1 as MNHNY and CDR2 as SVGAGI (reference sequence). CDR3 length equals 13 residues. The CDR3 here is CASNRDILETQNF. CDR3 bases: TGTGCCAGCAATCGGGACATCCTAGAGACCCAGAACTTC.

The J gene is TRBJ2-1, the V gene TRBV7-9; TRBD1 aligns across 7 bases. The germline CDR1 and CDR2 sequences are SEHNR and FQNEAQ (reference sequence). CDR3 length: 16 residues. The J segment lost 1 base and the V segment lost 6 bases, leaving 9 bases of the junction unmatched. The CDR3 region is CASRGQTGPSYNEQFF. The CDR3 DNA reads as TGTGCCAGCAGAGGACAGACAGGGCCGTCCTACAATGAGCAGTTCTTC.

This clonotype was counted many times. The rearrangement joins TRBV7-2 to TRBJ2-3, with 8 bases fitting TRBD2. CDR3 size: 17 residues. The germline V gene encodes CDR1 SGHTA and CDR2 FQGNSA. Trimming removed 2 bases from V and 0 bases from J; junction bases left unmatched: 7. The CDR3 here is CASSLKLPGGSTDTQYF. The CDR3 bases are TGTGCCAGCAGCTTAAAGCTTCCGGGGGGGAGCACAGATACGCAGTATTTT.